This T cell receptor (beta chain) emerged from a study of T cell repertoires in cytomegalovirus infection. The wider study: CMV infection plus the matching HLA type was flagged by public TCR beta signatures.

Study-level findings and limits: Identification of carriers of CMV plus the relevant HLA was performed using cumulative public TCR beta family frequency. HLA-C-restricted CMV-specific TCR beta clonotypes prevailed in the ex vivo response.

MiXCR, run by TCRdb on the reads, gives a single entry per CDR3 protein. In the table there are around 530,000 distinct CDR3 sequences, more than 15% of which are singletons. The germline V and J ends were trimmed by 2 bases and 2 bases, with 13 bases remaining between them. There are 15 residues in the CDR3. The V gene's germline CDR1 is MGHDK and CDR2 SYGVNS. Notes on this clonotype: Antigen specificity is unknown.

Sequenced: CD8+ T cells from PBMCs. This rearrangement joins TRBV25-1 to TRBJ2-7; D may be TRBD1 (5 bases). This clonotype was obtained from a human donor in good health (CMV status not recorded). Some clones in this sample may be carry-over from other donors' samples. CDR3 region: CASSEHGWGAYEQYF. The CDR3 bases are TGTGCCAGCAGTGAACACGGCTGGGGCGCCTACGAGCAGTACTTC.